The rows below give T cell receptor beta chains drawn from one sample of a study of cytomegalovirus exposure and HLA in healthy donors. Profiled with immunoSEQ multiplex PCR; TCRdb holds only in-frame clones, not every one. The data contain under 250,000 clones, over 80% of them singletons. The sample taken for sequencing was PBMCs. These receptors all come from a boy aged 2-9 years in good health and CMV-seronegative. The CDR3 runs from the conserved cysteine through the conserved F or W. D genes are given only for firm matches. Size tells how often a clone was seen (once, few, many) or the class of an expanded clone, and some rows leave it out.

J	size	D	V	CDR3	DNA
TRBJ2-5	-	TRBD2	TRBV4-2	CASSQEKTRGQETQYF	TGTGCCAGCAGCCAAGAAAAGACGCGGGGGCAAGAGACCCAGTACTTC
TRBJ1-2	once	TRBD1	TRBV19	CASSARGPNYGYTF	TGTGCCAGTAGTGCCAGGGGGCCCAACTATGGCTACACCTTC
TRBJ2-7	-	-	TRBV5-1	CASSVEARGNYEQYF	TGCGCCAGCAGCGTGGAGGCCAGGGGCAACTACGAGCAGTACTTC
TRBJ2-1	-	-	TRBV11-2	CASSQVGNEQFF	TGTGCCAGCAGCCAAGTCGGCAATGAGCAGTTCTTC
TRBJ1-3	-	-	TRBV9	CASSLKARGNTIYF	TGTGCCAGCAGCCTAAAAGCGAGGGGAAACACCATATATTTT
TRBJ1-5	few	TRBD1	TRBV5-6	CASSSGQGDQPQHF	TGTGCCAGCAGCTCGGGACAGGGCGATCAGCCCCAGCATTTT
TRBJ1-4	-	TRBD1	TRBV25-1	CASRKTGGSGEKLFF	TGTGCCAGCAGGAAGACAGGGGGCTCGGGTGAAAAACTGTTTTTT
TRBJ1-1	once	-	TRBV18	CASSKGDLTEAFF	TGTGCCAGCTCAAAAGGGGATTTGACTGAAGCTTTCTTT
TRBJ2-1	-	TRBD1	TRBV2	CASSDLRTGNPKSSYNEQFF	TGTGCCAGCAGTGATCTCAGGACAGGGAATCCCAAAAGCTCCTACAATGAGCAGTTCTTC
TRBJ2-1	once	-	TRBV4-1	CASSQRLAYEQFF	TGCGCCAGCAGCCAAAGGCTAGCTTACGAGCAGTTCTTC
TRBJ2-7	-	-	TRBV2	CASSEGAYEQYF	TGTGCCAGCAGTGAGGGGGCTTACGAGCAGTACTTC
TRBJ2-6	once	-	TRBV5-1	CASGFGDSGANVLTF	TGCGCCAGCGGCTTTGGAGACTCTGGGGCCAACGTCCTGACTTTC
TRBJ1-5	once	TRBD1	TRBV27	CASMGTANSNQPQHF	TGTGCCAGCATGGGGACAGCTAATAGCAATCAGCCCCAGCATTTT
TRBJ1-2	-	TRBD1	TRBV6-5	CASTPGGYGYTF	TGTGCCAGCACACCAGGGGGCTATGGCTACACCTTC
TRBJ2-3	-	TRBD2	TRBV9	CASSPPAGGTDTQYF	TGTGCCAGCAGCCCCCCGGCGGGGGGCACAGATACGCAGTATTTT
TRBJ2-3	-	TRBD2	TRBV9	CASSPFGGADDTQYF	TGTGCCAGCAGCCCCTTCGGGGGGGCCGACGATACGCAGTATTTT
TRBJ1-2	-	TRBD1	TRBV9	CASSPRGTGGLYGYTF	TGTGCCAGCAGCCCCCGGGGGACAGGGGGTTTGTATGGCTACACCTTC
TRBJ2-7	few	TRBD2	TRBV7-9	CASSPGTSGGNEQYF	TGTGCCAGCAGCCCGGGGACTAGCGGGGGTAACGAGCAGTACTTC
TRBJ1-1	-	-	TRBV19	CASSTGSGEAFF	TGTGCCAGTAGTACCGGCTCAGGGGAAGCTTTCTTT
TRBJ1-2	-	-	TRBV6-1	CASSEGRNYGYTF	TGTGCCAGCAGTGAAGGCAGAAACTATGGCTACACCTTC
TRBJ2-7	-	-	TRBV4-1	CASSQVRGAYEQYF	TGCGCCAGCAGCCAAGTTCGGGGAGCCTACGAGCAGTACTTC
TRBJ2-6	few	-	TRBV9	CASSVVPTQAGANVLTF	TGTGCCAGCAGCGTAGTTCCAACGCAGGCTGGGGCCAACGTCCTGACTTTC
TRBJ1-2	-	-	TRBV11-3	CASSLEGPGGYTF	TGTGCCAGCAGCTTAGAGGGCCCAGGTGGCTACACCTTC
TRBJ1-1	-	TRBD1	TRBV29-1	CSVAYHARTGSTEAFF	TGCAGCGTTGCATACCACGCGAGGACAGGGAGCACTGAAGCTTTCTTT
TRBJ1-5	-	-	TRBV27	CASRGGGNQPQHF	TGTGCCAGCAGGGGGGGTGGAAATCAGCCCCAGCATTTT
TRBJ2-3	-	-	TRBV7-6	CASSLVPSASTDTQYF	TGTGCCAGCAGCTTGGTGCCTAGCGCTAGCACAGATACGCAGTATTTT
TRBJ1-1	few	TRBD1	TRBV5-6	CASSSDRGNTEAFF	TGTGCCAGCAGCTCCGACAGGGGCAACACTGAAGCTTTCTTT
TRBJ2-7	-	-	TRBV18	CASSPPDSYYEQYF	TGTGCCAGCTCACCCCCGGACAGCTACTACGAGCAGTACTTC
TRBJ1-1	few	-	TRBV6-6	CASRPPAGANTEAFF	TGTGCCAGCAGACCCCCAGCGGGGGCGAACACTGAAGCTTTCTTT
TRBJ1-5	-	-	TRBV5-1	CASSPGGGVDQPQHF	TGCGCCAGCAGCCCCGGGGGAGGGGTGGATCAGCCCCAGCATTTT
TRBJ2-7	-	TRBD1	TRBV11-2	CASSPGTGGYEQYF	TGTGCCAGCAGCCCCGGGACAGGGGGTTACGAGCAGTACTTC
TRBJ2-6	few	-	TRBV5-1	CASSSDSGANVLTF	TGCGCCAGCAGCTCAGATTCTGGGGCCAACGTCCTGACTTTC
TRBJ2-7	-	TRBD1	TRBV6-1	CASSAKHRDSEQYF	TGTGCCAGCAGTGCCAAGCACAGGGACAGCGAGCAGTACTTC
TRBJ1-2	-	-	TRBV25-1	CASSAGGGYTF	TGTGCCAGCAGTGCGGGGGGTGGCTACACCTTC
TRBJ2-7	-	TRBD1	TRBV6-1	CASSAGQAYEQYF	TGTGCCAGCAGTGCGGGACAGGCCTACGAGCAGTACTTC